This TCR beta chain was identified during a study of neoadjuvant anti-PD-1 for oral cavity cancer (dated by TCRdb to 2020 to 2023). At the level of the whole study: Before curative-intent surgical resection, most patients were given three to four biweekly doses of nivolumab at 3 mg/kg. A fourth nivolumab dose was given around day 43 to patients without progression, and definitive surgical resection was performed in those patients on days 50-56. Under RECIST 1.1, a patient counted as a responder if showing complete response, partial response or stable disease, and as a non-responder if showing progression. The parent correlative cohort had about 11 patients and a response rate of approximately 30%. The research as a whole found: After neoadjuvant nivolumab, significantly higher T cell clonality (Gini index) was found within PBMCs in non-responders than in responders. A higher pretreatment blood Treg/Th17 ratio correlated with both higher pretreatment blood TCRbeta clonality and lower post-treatment tumor TCRbeta clonality. Only a few patients per response group were included in the TCR analyses, and larger cohorts for validation were called for by the authors.

The label giving this sample's time point can be read as: before neoadjuvant nivolumab. Patients were newly diagnosed with stage II-IVA oral cavity squamous cell carcinoma and had received no prior systemic or radiation treatment. Everyone in the cohort had locally advanced, HPV-negative oral cavity squamous cell carcinoma. No culture maintenance or expansion was done, as the peripheral blood mononuclear cells went straight to analysis. The samples were drawn from a longitudinal correlative study tied to a single-arm phase II trial testing neoadjuvant nivolumab in oral cavity squamous cell carcinoma. Genomic DNA-based TCRbeta sequencing was performed on subject-matched pre- and post-treatment PBMCs and tumors from three responders and three non-responders. Peripheral blood mononuclear cells were collected once before nivolumab treatment and again after treatment, at the time of surgery. The Maxwell RSC DNA from Cells kit was used to isolate genomic DNA from PBMCs.

Comments on this clone: Its antigen is unknown. Base qualities were left out, and no much larger clone turns up one base away.

For deep sequencing of PBMC libraries, mostly around 480 ng of input genomic DNA was used, and six replicates were run per sample. The immunoSEQ hsTCRbeta kit was used to prepare TCRbeta libraries according to the manufacturer's instructions. The completed libraries were mixed into a single pool at 3 nM, then sequenced with an Illumina NovaSeq 6000 S4 flow cell. As for the authors' bioinformatics: Raw data preprocessing and quality control were performed with the immunoSEQ Analyzer. The analysis was restricted to productive rearrangements, with each unique CDR3 amino acid sequence defining a clonotype. Using the R package tcR, the researchers computed the Gini-Simpson index as their estimate of repertoire clonality. Student's t test was used to compare Gini indices, and Pearson correlation was used to assess associations with tumor size change. TCRdb's version of the immuneACCESS table is confined to in-frame rearrangements and falls short of the full clone set. An unresolved V gene accounts for under half of the shortfall where checked; the remainder is of unknown origin. The V and J calls and clone size are taken from that table; D and trimming were inferred from the DNA. The sample table lists 15,000 or so clones, less than 75% of them with a count of one. The ten most abundant clones make up about 2.2% of the sample.

This clonotype originated in a person aged 35-79 years with oral cavity squamous cell carcinoma. Sequencing used PBMCs, obtained before nivolumab (anti-PD-1) treatment.

The CDR3 sequence is CASSPLGGRTFPDTQYF. The DNA reads as follows: TGCGCCAGCAGCCCCCTTGGGGGGCGCACATTCCCAGATACGCAGTATTTT. The V and J genes are TRBV5-1 and TRBJ2-3; the D element could tentatively be TRBD1 or TRBD2, as 6 bases agree for each. The germline V gene encodes CDR1 SGHRS and CDR2 YFSETQ. V sheds 4 bases and J sheds 4 bases, leaving 22 bases between their ends. The cysteine opens and the phenylalanine closes a CDR3 of 17 amino acids. Solely the CDR3 DNA is kept, with 51 bases framed from the first base. The CDR3 plus the reference TRBV5-1 and TRBJ2-3 genes for the other parts give the full variable domain: KAGVTQTPRYLIKTRGQQVTLSCSPISGHRSVSWYQQTPGQGLQFLFEYFSETQRNKGNFPGRFSGRQFSNSRSEMNVSTLELGDSALYLCASSPLGGRTFPDTQYFGPGTRLTVL.